Listed below are T cell receptor beta chains from one sample, sequenced in a study of vaccination and CD4 T cells after COVID-19. MiXCR was run by TCRdb on the PCR reads, yielding one entry per CDR3 protein. In the table there are approximately 16,000 distinct CDR3 sequences, 30% to 45% of which are singletons. No cognate antigen is known for these TCRs. What was sequenced was CD4+ T cells from blood, cultured in vitro. These receptors came from a human donor who had recovered from COVID-19. CDR3s include the opening cysteine and the closing phenylalanine or tryptophan. D genes are given only for firm matches. Expanded clones are given a class, and other clones once, few, many or no size at all.

>NA|TRBV10-3|TRBD2|TRBJ2-5
CAISELAGEVQYF
TGTGCCATCAGTGAGCTAGCGGGAGAGGTCCAGTACTTC
>NA|TRBV12-3/TRBV12-4|TRBD1|TRBJ1-1
CASRGGVSEAFF
TGTGCCAGCAGAGGGGGCGTTTCCGAAGCTTTCTTT
>once|TRBV28|TRBD1|TRBJ2-5
CASSTGGLETQYF
TGTGCCAGTAGCACAGGGGGCTTAGAGACCCAGTACTTC
>few|TRBV12-3/TRBV12-4|NA|TRBJ1-2
CASSSGTRNYGYTF
TGTGCCAGCAGTTCCGGGACACGAAACTATGGCTACACCTTC
>NA|TRBV7-3|NA|TRBJ2-7
CASSPIGPGDEQYF
TGTGCCAGCAGCCCTATAGGTCCGGGTGACGAGCAGTACTTC
>NA|TRBV10-3|NA|TRBJ2-7
CAIRLGSDEQYF
TGTGCCATCAGGCTAGGGTCTGACGAGCAGTACTTC
>NA|TRBV5-1|TRBD2|TRBJ2-3
CASRLRLASTDTQYF
TGCGCCAGCAGGCTTAGACTAGCGAGCACAGATACGCAGTATTTT
>NA|TRBV7-2|NA|TRBJ2-2
CASTLHRAGTGELFF
TGTGCCAGCACCCTCCATCGTGCCGGGACCGGGGAGCTGTTTTTT
>few|TRBV7-3|NA|TRBJ2-3
CASSLIPDTDTQYF
TGTGCCAGCAGCTTAATCCCCGACACAGATACGCAGTATTTT
>NA|TRBV27|NA|TRBJ2-3
CASSSLRIHTQYF
TGTGCCAGCAGTTCCTTAAGAATCCATACGCAGTATTTT
>few|TRBV30|TRBD1|TRBJ1-5
CAWSRGTGVQPQHF
TGTGCCTGGAGTCGCGGGACAGGGGTACAGCCCCAGCATTTT
>few|TRBV15|NA|TRBJ2-3
CATSRDRGRDPDF
TGTGCCACCAGCAGAGATCGAGGGCGGGACCCGGATTTT
>few|TRBV20-1|NA|TRBJ1-6
CSAASGGSPLHF
TGCAGTGCCGCCAGCGGTGGTTCACCCCTCCACTTT
>NA|TRBV2|NA|TRBJ2-2
CASSDPDYTGELFF
TGTGCCAGCAGCGACCCGGACTACACCGGGGAGCTGTTTTTT
>NA|TRBV5-1|NA|TRBJ1-6
CASSLGSLNSPLHF
TGCGCCAGCAGCCTGGGGTCCCTTAATTCACCCCTCCACTTT
>NA|TRBV18|NA|TRBJ2-4
CASSPRGADIQYF
TGTGCCAGCTCACCCAGGGGCGCGGACATTCAGTACTTC
>NA|TRBV20-1|NA|TRBJ2-7
CSARAGVGYEQYF
TGCAGTGCTAGAGCGGGAGTGGGGTACGAGCAGTACTTC
>NA|TRBV28|NA|TRBJ2-5
CASCTPLEETQYF
TGTGCCAGCTGTACGCCATTGGAAGAGACCCAGTACTTC
>few|TRBV20-1|TRBD2|TRBJ2-1
CSARASGRSSYNEQFF
TGCAGTGCTAGGGCTAGCGGGAGGAGCTCCTACAATGAGCAGTTCTTC
>once|TRBV7-9|NA|TRBJ2-2
CASRDSAETGELFF
TGTGCCAGCAGAGACAGCGCCGAGACCGGGGAGCTGTTTTTT
>NA|TRBV20-1|NA|TRBJ2-7
CSAAVPGSYEQYF
TGCAGTGCCGCGGTTCCGGGGAGCTACGAGCAGTACTTC
>NA|TRBV7-9|TRBD2|TRBJ2-5
CASSSSGIRGETQYF
TGTGCCAGCAGTTCAAGCGGGATCCGGGGGGAGACCCAGTACTTC
>NA|TRBV6-2/TRBV6-3|TRBD2|TRBJ2-1
CASSSLDESGSNEQFF
TGTGCCAGCAGCTCGCTAGACGAGAGCGGGAGCAATGAGCAGTTCTTC
>NA|TRBV11-2|TRBD2|TRBJ2-2
CASSNQLAGAAGELFF
TGTGCCAGCAGCAATCAACTAGCGGGAGCGGCCGGGGAGCTGTTTTTT
>NA|TRBV15|TRBD1|TRBJ1-1
CATSRDIRTGGTEAFF
TGTGCCACCAGCAGAGATATAAGGACAGGGGGCACTGAAGCTTTCTTT
>NA|TRBV6-1|TRBD2|TRBJ2-7
CASSKAGLSYEQYF
TGTGCCAGCAGTAAAGCGGGACTCTCCTACGAGCAGTACTTC
>NA|TRBV12-3/TRBV12-4|NA|TRBJ1-5
CASSSWGGTYSNQPQHF
TGTGCCAGTTCTTCCTGGGGGGGCACATATAGCAATCAGCCCCAGCATTTT
>few|TRBV18|NA|TRBJ1-1
CASSPGRLLENTEAFF
TGTGCCAGCTCACCAGGGCGGCTCCTTGAGAACACTGAAGCTTTCTTT
>few|TRBV20-1|TRBD2|TRBJ2-1
CSAINPSGRGNEQFF
TGCAGTGCTATAAACCCCAGCGGGAGGGGAAATGAGCAGTTCTTC
>few|TRBV6-5|NA|TRBJ1-5
CASSLDATHHQPQHF
TGTGCCAGCAGTTTAGACGCAACGCACCATCAGCCCCAGCATTTT
>few|TRBV28|NA|TRBJ1-5
CANPGRRKASNQPQHF
TGTGCCAACCCGGGACGAAGGAAGGCAAGTAATCAGCCCCAGCATTTT
>NA|TRBV28|NA|TRBJ2-4
CASSQGGTSSVIQYF
TGTGCCAGCAGCCAAGGGGGGACCTCGAGTGTCATTCAGTACTTC
>NA|TRBV20-1|NA|TRBJ2-7
CSARWDIRGSEQYF
TGCAGTGCTAGGTGGGATATTAGGGGTAGCGAGCAGTACTTC
>NA|TRBV7-7|NA|TRBJ2-5
CASSLVGGLDETQYF
TGTGCTAGCAGCTTAGTAGGGGGGCTCGACGAGACCCAGTACTTC
>NA|TRBV28|NA|TRBJ2-7
CASSLMSAQVFGNEQYF
TGTGCCAGCAGTTTAATGTCGGCGCAGGTATTTGGGAACGAGCAGTACTTC
>NA|TRBV30|NA|TRBJ1-2
CAWDINYGYTF
TGTGCCTGGGATATTAACTATGGCTACACCTTC
>few|TRBV7-2|TRBD2|TRBJ2-4
CASSPIAGVTKNIQYF
TGTGCCAGCAGCCCGATAGCGGGAGTAACCAAAAACATTCAGTACTTC
>NA|TRBV15|NA|TRBJ2-7
CATSRGPWGGGDRQYF
TGTGCCACCAGCAGAGGACCATGGGGAGGGGGAGACAGGCAGTACTTC
>few|TRBV20-1|NA|TRBJ1-5
CSARYGGNQPQHF
TGCAGTGCTAGATATGGTGGGAATCAGCCCCAGCATTTT
>NA|TRBV4-1|NA|TRBJ1-1
CASSQGRDPYNTEAFF
TGCGCCAGCAGCCAAGGTCGGGACCCCTACAACACTGAAGCTTTCTTT
>few|TRBV19|NA|TRBJ2-2
CASGAGSFNTGELFF
TGTGCCAGTGGGGCGGGAAGCTTTAACACCGGGGAGCTGTTTTTT
>NA|TRBV27|NA|TRBJ2-7
CASSSGTNSRTEQYF
TGTGCCAGCAGTTCCGGGACAAACTCACGTACGGAGCAGTACTTC
>NA|TRBV29-1|NA|TRBJ2-4
CSVGPGGDIQYF
TGCAGCGTCGGACCCGGTGGGGACATTCAGTACTTC
>few|TRBV6-5|TRBD1|TRBJ1-6
CASSYSGTGNSPLHF
TGTGCCAGCAGTTACTCCGGGACAGGGAATTCACCCCTCCACTTT
>few|TRBV7-3|TRBD2|TRBJ2-3
CASSLGTSGRHSKTQYF
TGTGCCAGCAGCTTAGGGACTAGCGGGAGGCACAGTAAAACGCAGTATTTT
>few|TRBV6-4|NA|TRBJ2-2
CASSDSTSTGELFF
TGTGCCAGCAGTGACTCGACTAGCACCGGGGAGCTGTTTTTT
>NA|TRBV14|TRBD2|TRBJ2-7
CASSQGGGQTYEQYF
TGTGCCAGCAGCCAAGGCGGGGGGCAGACCTACGAGCAGTACTTC